These 30 T cell receptor beta chains were sequenced from one sample in a study of blood T cell repertoires in COVID-19. Repertoires were generated with immunoSEQ multiplex PCR, while TCRdb's copy carries only in-frame clones and drops some. The table includes roughly 200,000 clones, around 76% detected once. Sequencing was performed on peripheral blood. These TCRs come from a woman in her 50s with active or convalescent COVID-19.

The chain employs TRBV6-1 and TRBJ2-3, with D possibly matching TRBD2 (6 bases). The CDR3 has 16 residues. Trimming cost V 3 bases and J 2 bases, with 15 bases left between them. CDR1 is MNHNS, CDR2 SASEGT, per germline. CDR3 sequence: CASSDGSTSFTDTQYF. CDR3 DNA: TGTGCCAGCAGTGACGGGTCGACTAGTTTCACAGATACGCAGTATTTT.

The chain uses TRBV6-5 and TRBJ2-3; 9 bases map to TRBD2. The CDR3 extends over 15 amino acids. The V gene end was trimmed by 4 bases and the J gene end by 2 bases; junction bases not matched to a gene: 4. Germline assignment: CDR1 MNHEY and CDR2 SVGAGI. The CDR3 is CASSLAGVITDTQYF. CDR3 bases: TGTGCCAGCAGTTTAGCGGGAGTAATCACAGATACGCAGTATTTT.

The rearrangement joins TRBV19 to TRBJ1-1, with a possible D match to TRBD1 (6 bases). CDR3 length equals 15 residues. Germline V gene lookup returns CDR1 LNHDA and CDR2 SQIVND (reference sequence). The V and J ends lost 3 bases and 5 bases respectively, with 16 bases between them. DNA for the CDR3: TGTGCCAGTAGTATGGGCAGGGGCCACAGGACTGAAGCTTTCTTT. Amino acid sequence: CASSMGRGHRTEAFF.

V is TRBV5-1 and J is TRBJ2-3, with a tentative D call TRBD1 (6 bases). The V gene's germline CDR1 is SGHRS and CDR2 YFSETQ. The CDR3 length is 14 residues. V was trimmed by 4 bases and J by 2 bases, leaving 11 bases between them. This chain's CDR3 is CASSQGTFTDTQYF. DNA for the CDR3: TGCGCCAGCAGCCAGGGGACCTTCACAGATACGCAGTATTTT. Supplemented by reference TRBV5-1 and TRBJ2-3, the full variable domain reads KAGVTQTPRYLIKTRGQQVTLSCSPISGHRSVSWYQQTPGQGLQFLFEYFSETQRNKGNFPGRFSGRQFSNSRSEMNVSTLELGDSALYLCASSQGTFTDTQYFGPGTRLTVL.

This clone was recorded many times. The genes are TRBV7-9 and TRBJ1-1; perhaps TRBD1 as D (6 bases). Germline CDR1 is SEHNR and CDR2 is FQNEAQ (reference sequence). The CDR3 covers 14 residues. The V gene lost 5 bases and the J gene lost 1 base, with 11 bases spanning the gap. Here the CDR3 reads CASSPGHQNTEAFF. CDR3 DNA sequence: TGTGCCAGCAGCCCGGGACACCAGAACACTGAAGCTTTCTTT.

This chain joins TRBV29-1 and TRBJ1-1, with D possibly TRBD1 on 6 matching bases. The CDR3 spans 12 residues. Germline lookup yields CDR1 SQVTM and CDR2 ANQGSEA. The ends were cut back, 2 bases at V and 6 bases at J, with 10 bases in the middle. This chain's CDR3 is CSVESGGSEAFF. The CDR3 bases are TGCAGCGTTGAATCGGGGGGCTCTGAAGCTTTCTTT. Supplemented by reference TRBV29-1 and TRBJ1-1, the full variable domain reads SAVISQKPSRDICQRGTSLTIQCQVDSQVTMMFWYRQQPGQSLTLIATANQGSEATYESGFVIDKFPISRPNLTFSTLTVSNMSPEDSSIYLCSVESGGSEAFFGQGTRLTVV.

The J gene is TRBJ2-5, the V gene TRBV19, with a weak D call TRBD2 (7 bases). Germline V CDR1 and CDR2: LNHDA, SQIVND (reference sequence). This CDR3 is 15 amino acids long. The V gene lost 6 bases and the J gene lost 2 bases, with 16 bases spanning the gap. The CDR3 loop is CASSFLGGGQETQYF. For the CDR3, the DNA is TGTGCCAGTAGCTTCCTAGGGGGGGGTCAAGAGACCCAGTACTTC.

This chain connects TRBV2 to TRBJ2-1; 9 bases agree with TRBD1. V lost 6 bases and J lost 6; bases outside the gene matches: 6. From germline, CDR1 is SNHLY and CDR2 FYNNEI. This CDR3 is 14 amino acids long. The CDR3 reads CASSSGQGFNEQFF. The DNA for the CDR3 is TGTGCCAGCAGCTCGGGACAGGGTTTCAATGAGCAGTTCTTC.

This chain links TRBV2 with TRBJ2-5, with 8 bases aligning to TRBD2. Germline-derived CDR1 and CDR2 are SNHLY and FYNNEI. The CDR3 is made up of 13 amino acids. Trimming at V came to 6 bases and at J to 5 bases, leaving 5 bases not matched to a gene. CDR3 sequence reads: CASRAGGRETQYF. The CDR3 DNA follows: TGTGCCAGCAGGGCGGGAGGCCGGGAGACCCAGTACTTC.

The rearrangement joins TRBV21-1 to TRBJ1-2; the DNA was not compared with TRBD1, the D call given in the table. TRBV21-1 is a pseudogene segment. The CDR3 spans 16 residues. The CDR3 nucleotides read TGTGCCAGCAGCAAAAACCGACCGCAGACAGGGTATGGCTACACCTTC. Protein: CASSKNRPQTGYGYTF.

The chain is built from TRBV2 and TRBJ1-3; D perhaps matches TRBD1 (6 bases). Germline lookup yields CDR1 SNHLY and CDR2 FYNNEI. Trimming removed 7 bases from V and 0 bases from J, with 16 bases in between. CDR3 length: 16 residues. The CDR3: CASTRDGTSSGNTIYF. CDR3 nucleotide sequence: TGTGCCAGCACCCGAGATGGGACAAGCTCTGGAAACACCATATATTTT.

With respect to this clone: The sample has other DNA sequences that encode this CDR3 too. V gene TRBV19 combines with J gene TRBJ2-6, with D maybe TRBD2 (6 bases). Germline V gives CDR1 LNHDA, CDR2 SQIVND (reference sequence). The V end was cut by 3 bases, the J end by 2 bases, with 8 bases between. The CDR3 runs to 15 residues. As DNA, the CDR3 is TGTGCCAGTAGTATTTGGAGGGCTGGGGCCAACGTCCTGACTTTC. Translating it yields CASSIWRAGANVLTF.

J is TRBJ2-1 and V is TRBV14, with a weak D call TRBD1 (5 bases). V was trimmed by 0 bases and J by 3 bases, leaving 12 bases between them. The V gene's germline CDR1 is SGHDN and CDR2 FVKESK. The length of the CDR3 is 16 residues. The CDR3 spells CASSQDLQGGYNEQFF. Written as DNA, the CDR3 is TGTGCCAGCAGCCAAGATCTGCAGGGCGGCTACAATGAGCAGTTCTTC.

J is TRBJ1-3 and V is TRBV4-3, with a weak D call TRBD1 (6 bases). Germline CDR1 reads LGHNA; CDR2 reads YSLEER. Trimming took off 4 bases at V and 0 bases at J, with 28 bases between the two ends. This CDR3 spans 21 amino acids. The CDR3 here is CASSPDTPWTVSHSSGNTIYF. The CDR3 nucleotides read TGCGCCAGCAGCCCGGATACACCCTGGACAGTCAGCCATAGCTCTGGAAACACCATATATTTT.

The CDR3 DNA follows: TGTGCCAGTCTCCAGGGAGGAGGTCGGACCGGGGAGCTGTTTTTT. Encoded protein: CASLQGGGRTGELFF. The gene calls are TRBV19 and TRBJ2-2; D possibly corresponds to TRBD2 (6 bases). CDR3 length equals 15 residues. The germline gives CDR1 LNHDA, CDR2 SQIVND (reference sequence). V was clipped by 8 bases and J by 5 bases, with 18 bases between them.

The V gene is TRBV10-3, the J gene TRBJ2-5; 8 bases line up with TRBD1. The V gene's germline CDR1 is ENHRY and CDR2 SYGVKD. Trimming at V came to 3 bases and at J to 4 bases, leaving 1 base not matched to a gene. This CDR3 has 13 residues. CDR3 in amino acids: CAISDTGGETQYF. DNA for the CDR3: TGTGCCATCAGTGATACAGGGGGAGAGACCCAGTACTTC.

The chain uses TRBV5-6 and TRBJ2-1; 12 bases are a match to TRBD2. Unmatched junction bases numbered 3, after V lost 4 bases and J lost 4 bases. Germline V lookup: CDR1 SGHDT, CDR2 YYEEEE. The CDR3 sequence is 15 residues long. CDR3 sequence (DNA): TGTGCCAGCAGCCTCGGACTAGCGGGATACAATGAGCAGTTCTTC. This codes for CASSLGLAGYNEQFF.

This chain uses TRBV4-3 with TRBJ1-4; D is unclear. V lost 2 bases and J lost 8, with 12 bases in between. Germline V CDR1 and CDR2: LGHNA, YSLEER. The CDR3 runs 14 residues. CDR3 bases: TGCGCCAGCAGCCAACGCACGGGGAGGGAAAAACTGTTTTTT. Amino acids: CASSQRTGREKLFF.

This chain links TRBV5-4 with TRBJ2-3; maybe TRBD2 (6 bases). This CDR3 is built from 16 residues. V shed 4 bases and J shed 8 bases, with 23 bases lying between them. Germline lookup yields CDR1 SGHNT and CDR2 YYREEE (reference sequence). The CDR3 is CASSQIGVGEEGTQYF. In DNA, the CDR3 is TGTGCCAGCAGCCAAATTGGGGTCGGGGAGGAGGGTACGCAGTATTTT. The variable domain in full, completed from reference TRBV5-4 and TRBJ2-3, reads ETGVTQSPTHLIKTRGQQVTLRCSSQSGHNTVSWYQQALGQGPQFIFQYYREEENGRGNFPPRFSGLQFPNYSSELNVNALELDDSALYLCASSQIGVGEEGTQYFGPGTRLTVL.

The sample holds many counts of this clone. The DNA for the CDR3 is TGTGCCAGCAAGGGGGACAGGGGGGCTCAGCCCCAGCATTTT. Residues: CASKGDRGAQPQHF. The chain recombines TRBV2 with TRBJ1-5; TRBD1 agrees at 11 bases. The CDR3 length is 14 residues. Trimming removed 7 bases from V and 6 bases from J; junction bases left unmatched: 5. The germline gives CDR1 SNHLY, CDR2 FYNNEI.

V gene TRBV4-1 combines with J gene TRBJ1-3; no reliable D call. This CDR3 contains 15 residues. Between the trimmed V and J ends, which lost 1 base and 0 bases, there was a span of 7 bases. The V gene's germline CDR1 is MGHRA and CDR2 YSYEKL. CDR3 DNA: TGCGCCAGCAGCCAAGCTGCAGGCTCTGGAAACACCATATATTTT. Its translation is CASSQAAGSGNTIYF.

In DNA, the CDR3 is TGTGCCAGCAGCTTATATGGAGGAGTCACCGGGGAGCTGTTTTTT. Its protein is CASSLYGGVTGELFF. The chain is built from TRBV7-3 and TRBJ2-2; TRBD2 might be the D (5 bases). The CDR3 spans 15 residues. Looked up from germline, CDR1 is SGHTA and CDR2 is FQGTGA. Trimming shortened V by 2 bases and J by 4 bases, and 11 bases separated the two germline ends.

V gene TRBV7-2 combines with J gene TRBJ1-3; D gene uncertain. The CDR3 extends over 15 amino acids. Germline V CDR1 and CDR2: SGHTA, FQGNSA. The V end was cut by 1 base, the J end by 0 bases, with 7 bases between. In nucleotides, the CDR3 is TGTGCCAGCAGCTTAGTAGGGAGCTCTGGAAACACCATATATTTT. It codes for CASSLVGSSGNTIYF.

V usage is TRBV6-5 and J usage is TRBJ2-3; weak D call: TRBD1 (7 bases). Germline-derived CDR1 and CDR2 are MNHEY and SVGAGI. This CDR3 comprises 14 residues. Trimming took off 2 bases at V and 6 bases at J, with 12 bases between the two ends. The DNA of the CDR3 is TGTGCCAGCAGTTACGGGGCAGGGGGGGATACGCAGTATTTT. Translating gives CASSYGAGGDTQYF.

The CDR3 sequence: CASSSTGSTDTQYF. The CDR3 nucleotides are TGTGCCAGTAGTTCTACCGGGAGCACAGATACGCAGTATTTT. This chain joins TRBV19 and TRBJ2-3; D is ambiguous. Germline V gene lookup returns CDR1 LNHDA and CDR2 SQIVND (reference sequence). The V gene lost 5 bases and the J gene lost 0 bases, with 9 bases spanning the gap. CDR3 size: 14 residues.

The chain has TRBV30 and TRBJ1-1; D might be TRBD1 (6 bases). The germline V gene has CDR1 GTSNPN and CDR2 SVGIG (reference sequence). V was trimmed by 2 bases and J by 13 bases, leaving 17 bases between them. The CDR3 loop spans 12 amino acids. The CDR3 loop is CAWSTGRRVVFF. The CDR3 DNA reads as TGTGCCTGGAGTACAGGGAGACGGGTTGTTTTCTTT.

This chain links TRBV7-8 with TRBJ1-5; perhaps TRBD1 as D (6 bases). CDR1 and CDR2 (germline): SGHVS, FQNEAQ. This CDR3 spans 14 amino acids. Trimming stripped 6 bases from V and 5 bases from J, with 14 bases between. The CDR3 sequence is CASSQYREDQPQHF. CDR3 nucleotide sequence: TGTGCCAGCAGTCAATACAGGGAAGATCAGCCCCAGCATTTT.

Turning to this clone: Other nucleotide sequences from this sample produce the same CDR3. The genes are TRBV4-3 and TRBJ2-5; 10 bases align to TRBD2. J lost 5 bases, V lost 0 bases, and 9 bases had no gene match. Germline V lookup: CDR1 LGHNA, CDR2 YSLEER. The CDR3 has 17 amino acids. CDR3 region: CASSQDFSGGAGETQYF. DNA of the CDR3: TGCGCCAGCAGCCAAGATTTCAGCGGGGGGGCCGGGGAGACCCAGTACTTC.

The rearrangement links TRBV19 to TRBJ1-1, with 9 bases matching TRBD1. CDR3 length: 16 amino acids. Trimming removed 5 bases from V and 7 bases from J; junction bases left unmatched: 14. Germline lookup yields CDR1 LNHDA and CDR2 SQIVND (reference sequence). CDR3: CASSPHRDRARGEAFF. CDR3 sequence (DNA): TGTGCCAGTAGTCCGCACCGGGACAGGGCCCGAGGTGAAGCTTTCTTT.

This chain connects TRBV18 to TRBJ1-5; D is undetermined. The germline V and J ends were trimmed by 1 base and 3 bases, with 22 bases remaining between them. The germline CDR1 and CDR2 sequences are KGHSH and LQKENI. The CDR3 has 19 amino acids. CDR3 sequence reads: CASSPRPPRVGETNQPQHF. CDR3 bases: TGTGCCAGCTCACCACGGCCTCCCCGGGTTGGAGAAACCAATCAGCCCCAGCATTTT.